This TCR beta chain was profiled in a study of siplizumab effects on memory and regulatory T cells. Using immunoSEQ multiplex PCR, the repertoire was profiled, and TCRdb retains in-frame clones only, with some absent. The sample includes about 100,000 clones, approximately 94% of them seen just once. A word on this clone: What it binds is unknown.

J was trimmed by 0 bases and V by 0 bases; bases with no gene match: 10. CDR3 length: 19 residues. Per germline, CDR1 LNHNV and CDR2 YYDKDF (reference sequence). Study-wide findings and caveats: In the presence of siplizumab, alloreactive sequences traceable to unstimulated CD4+ memory cells were significantly reduced. Suppressive function of proliferating Tregs from siplizumab cultures was not confirmed. A minor fraction of alloreactive clones, and no more, mapped to unstimulated subsets.

This sequence was found in a human donor in good health. Input material: non-Treg CD4+ T cells sorted from blood. The V gene is TRBV15, the J gene TRBJ2-4; 8 nucleotides line up with TRBD1. CDR3 bases: TGTGCCACCAGCAGAGACACACCTCCGGACAGGGCAGCCAAAAACATTCAGTACTTC. This sequence encodes CATSRDTPPDRAAKNIQYF.